This T cell receptor beta chain was captured in a study of shared clonotypes between healthy human individuals. Overall study results and limits: What rarefaction showed was incomplete sorted-subset sequencing despite large depth.

This table comes from immunoSEQ multiplex PCR, and its TCRdb copy is limited to in-frame clones, with some not included. The sample lists around 2.1 million clones; about 93% were seen once. V dropped 4 bases and J dropped 1; count of bases not matched to a gene: 3. This CDR3 has 15 amino acids. Per the germline V gene, CDR1 is SGHVS and CDR2 is FQNEAQ. As concerns this clone: As yet, its antigen is unknown.

Naive-designated CD8 cells lacked CD45RO, were positively enriched for CCR7, and omitted terminally differentiated effector memory CD45RA+ cells. The chain joins TRBV7-8 to TRBJ2-5; 10 positions match TRBD1. This receptor was obtained from a young man in good health. Some clones in this sample may be carry-over from other donors' samples. Sequencing used naive CD8+ T cells from PBMCs. The CDR3 DNA is TGTGCCAGCAGCTGGGACAGGGGATTCCAAGAGACCCAGTACTTC. Protein: CASSWDRGFQETQYF.